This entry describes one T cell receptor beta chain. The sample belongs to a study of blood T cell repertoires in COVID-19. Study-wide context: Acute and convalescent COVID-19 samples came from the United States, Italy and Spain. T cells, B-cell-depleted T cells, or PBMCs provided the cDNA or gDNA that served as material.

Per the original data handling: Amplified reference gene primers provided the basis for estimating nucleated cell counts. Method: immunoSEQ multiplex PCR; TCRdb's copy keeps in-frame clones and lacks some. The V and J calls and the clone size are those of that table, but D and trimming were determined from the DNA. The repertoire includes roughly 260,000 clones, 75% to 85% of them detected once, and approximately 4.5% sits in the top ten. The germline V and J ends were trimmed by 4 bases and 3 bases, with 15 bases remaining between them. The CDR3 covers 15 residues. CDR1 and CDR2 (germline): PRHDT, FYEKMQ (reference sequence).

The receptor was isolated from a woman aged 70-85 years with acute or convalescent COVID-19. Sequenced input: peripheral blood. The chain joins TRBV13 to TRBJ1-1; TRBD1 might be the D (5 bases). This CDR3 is CASSSHGGRDTEAFF. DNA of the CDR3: TGTGCCAGCAGCTCCCACGGGGGGAGGGACACTGAAGCTTTCTTT.